This entry lists 9 T cell receptor beta chains sequenced from one sample in a study of blood T cell repertoires in COVID-19. This table comes from immunoSEQ multiplex PCR, and its TCRdb copy is limited to in-frame clones, with some not included. The sample consists of approximately 350,000 clones, 86% of them appearing once. The source material was peripheral blood. Receptor source: a woman aged 55-70 years with COVID-19, enrolled during active disease.

This clone was seen only a few times. The chain links TRBV9 to TRBJ2-1; the match to TRBD2 covers 7 bases. The V gene's germline CDR1 is SGDLS and CDR2 YYNGEE. The J segment lost 6 bases and the V segment lost 4 bases, leaving 10 bases of the junction unmatched. This CDR3 comprises 15 residues. Written as DNA, the CDR3 is TGTGCCAGCAGCTACGGATACCGCGGGAGCAATGAGCAGTTCTTC. As protein: CASSYGYRGSNEQFF. The whole variable domain, filled in from reference TRBV9 and TRBJ2-1, reads DSGVTQTPKHLITATGQRVTLRCSPRSGDLSVYWYQQSLDQGLQFLIQYYNGEERAKGNILERFSAQQFPDLHSELNLSSLELGDSALYFCASSYGYRGSNEQFFGPGTRLTVL.

The table lists this clone with a count of one. This chain connects TRBV5-1 to TRBJ1-2, with 8 bases aligning to TRBD1. Trimming took 3 bases from V and 6 from J; bases not matched to a gene: 1. The germline V gene has CDR1 SGHRS and CDR2 YFSETQ. The CDR3 consists of 12 residues. The DNA of the CDR3 is TGCGCCAGCAGCTGGGGACAGGATGGCTACACCTTC. It translates to CASSWGQDGYTF.

V gene TRBV6-2 or TRBV6-3 combines with J gene TRBJ2-1, with D possibly being TRBD1 (6 bases). Looked up from germline, CDR1 is MNHEY and CDR2 is SVGEGT. With 2 bases removed from V and 3 bases from J, the gap between germline ends came to 8 bases. This CDR3 has 14 residues. The CDR3: CASSYGTYYNEQFF. CDR3 nucleotide sequence: TGTGCCAGCAGTTACGGGACATACTACAATGAGCAGTTCTTC.

The V gene is TRBV6-2 or TRBV6-3, the J gene TRBJ1-4, with TRBD1 identical over 10 bases. V was pared by 5 bases and J by 10 bases, with 10 bases of the junction left unmatched. There are 15 residues in the CDR3. Germline-derived CDR1 and CDR2 are MNHEY and SVGEGT. The CDR3 sequence: CASSGWTGGKGKLFF. CDR3 bases: TGTGCCAGCAGTGGCTGGACAGGGGGTAAAGGAAAACTGTTTTTT.

This rearrangement joins TRBV18 to TRBJ2-5, with D possibly being TRBD2 (5 bases). Germline CDR1 is KGHSH and CDR2 is LQKENI. CDR3 size: 15 residues. Trimming removed 3 bases from V and 5 bases from J, with 16 bases in between. CDR3 in amino acids: CASSPGLIGWETQYF. For the CDR3, the DNA is TGTGCCAGCTCACCCGGACTGATAGGTTGGGAGACCCAGTACTTC.

V gene TRBV2 combines with J gene TRBJ2-5; D may be TRBD2 (6 bases). Trimming stripped 6 bases from V and 5 bases from J, with 16 bases between. The CDR3 has 14 amino acids. The germline gives CDR1 SNHLY, CDR2 FYNNEI. The CDR3 DNA reads TGTGCCAGCAGCGTTGGGGACTCCAGGGAGACCCAGTACTTC. As protein: CASSVGDSRETQYF.

This clone was seen only once. The rearrangement uses TRBV7-8 and TRBJ2-5; TRBD2 matches 7 bases. V was pared by 4 bases and J by 2 bases, with 7 bases of the junction left unmatched. The CDR3 sequence is 15 residues long. Per germline, CDR1 SGHVS and CDR2 FQNEAQ. The CDR3 DNA follows: TGTGCCAGCAGCTCAAAAGAGCGGGGACAAGAGACCCAGTACTTC. This sequence encodes CASSSKERGQETQYF.

The V gene is TRBV29-1, the J gene TRBJ2-7; D is perhaps TRBD1 (5 bases). The CDR3 runs to 14 residues. The V gene lost 0 bases and the J gene lost 3 bases, with 12 bases spanning the gap. CDR1 SQVTM and CDR2 ANQGSEA come from the germline V gene. The CDR3 protein is CSVEDRAGNYEQYF. CDR3 coding DNA: TGCAGCGTTGAAGATCGGGCAGGGAACTACGAGCAGTACTTC.

V gene TRBV18 combines with J gene TRBJ2-7; TRBD1 matches at 7 bases. Losses at the gene ends were 3 bases for V and 7 bases for J; bases not matched to a gene: 12. CDR1 and CDR2 from the germline V gene are KGHSH and LQKENI. This CDR3 is 15 amino acids long. CDR3 in amino acids: CASSPSGTAVGEQYF. CDR3 DNA sequence: TGTGCCAGCTCACCCTCCGGGACAGCTGTAGGGGAGCAGTACTTC. The full variable domain, its missing parts supplied by reference TRBV18 and TRBJ2-7, is NAGVMQNPRHLVRRRGQEARLRCSPMKGHSHVYWYRQLPEEGLKFMVYLQKENIIDESGMPKERFSAEFPKEGPSILRIQQVVRGDSAAYFCASSPSGTAVGEQYFGPGTRLTVT.